This T cell receptor beta chain was found in a study of shared clonotypes between healthy human individuals. Selected positively for CCR7 and CD45RO-negative, naive CD8 cells excluded terminally differentiated effector memory CD45RA+ cells. Only Caucasian adults living in Nashville, Tennessee made up the donor group. In germline, CDR1 is MGHRA, CDR2 YSYEKL. V gave up 3 bases and J gave up 7 bases; unmatched junction bases: 2. The CDR3 spans 14 residues. Study-level points and caveats: Sorted-subset samples were not fully sequenced, rarefaction indicated.

Generated by immunoSEQ multiplex PCR, the TCRdb table keeps only in-frame clones and is missing some. The profile shows about 2 million clones, about 95% of them singletons. As concerns this clone: Its antigen is as yet unknown.

V usage is TRBV4-1 and J usage is TRBJ2-1; TRBD2 matches at 11 bases. This sequence was found in a man aged 18 to 29 in good health. The sequenced sample consisted of naive CD8+ T cells sorted from blood. This CDR3 reads CASSQTSGKNEQFF. The CDR3 DNA reads TGCGCCAGCAGCCAGACTAGCGGGAAAAATGAGCAGTTCTTC.